This T cell receptor beta chain was documented in a study of blood T cell repertoires in COVID-19. In the study overall: Nucleic acid was either cDNA or gDNA, and it came from T cells, B-cell-depleted T cells, or PBMCs.

As processed by the authors: Cell counts per sample came from amplifying reference gene primers. Assay: immunoSEQ multiplex PCR; the TCRdb copy retains only in-frame clones and omits some. Clone size and the V and J calls come from that table; the DNA yielded D and trimming. In the table there are fewer than 200,000 clones, about 85% of which are singletons. V lost 5 bases, J lost 8 bases, and 24 bases lay in between. This CDR3 spans 16 amino acids. CDR1 is SGHTA and CDR2 is FQGTGA in the germline V gene. Sequencing input: peripheral blood. The source of this sequence is a woman in her sixties or seventies with acute or convalescent COVID-19. The V gene is TRBV7-3, the J gene TRBJ1-2; D gene ambiguous. Here the CDR3 reads CASSESPGSPERGYTF. The CDR3 DNA sequence: TGTGCCAGCAGCGAGTCTCCCGGGTCTCCGGAGAGAGGCTACACCTTC.